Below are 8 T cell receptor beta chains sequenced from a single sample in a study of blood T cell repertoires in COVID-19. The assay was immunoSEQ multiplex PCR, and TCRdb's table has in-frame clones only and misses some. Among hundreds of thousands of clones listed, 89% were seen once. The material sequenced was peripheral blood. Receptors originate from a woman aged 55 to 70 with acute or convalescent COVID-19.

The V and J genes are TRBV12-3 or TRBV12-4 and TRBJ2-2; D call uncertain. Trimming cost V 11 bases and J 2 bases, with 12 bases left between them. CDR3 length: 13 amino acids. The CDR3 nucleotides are TGTGCCTCTACACAGATTAACACCGGGGAGCTGTTTTTT. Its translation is CASTQINTGELFF.

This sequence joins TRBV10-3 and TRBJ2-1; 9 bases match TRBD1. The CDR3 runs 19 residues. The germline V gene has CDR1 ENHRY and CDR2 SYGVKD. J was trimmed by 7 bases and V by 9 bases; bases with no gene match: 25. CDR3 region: CAITRDRVSLAGVGNEQFF. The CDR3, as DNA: TGTGCCATTACCCGGGACAGGGTCTCTTTGGCGGGGGTCGGGAATGAGCAGTTCTTC.

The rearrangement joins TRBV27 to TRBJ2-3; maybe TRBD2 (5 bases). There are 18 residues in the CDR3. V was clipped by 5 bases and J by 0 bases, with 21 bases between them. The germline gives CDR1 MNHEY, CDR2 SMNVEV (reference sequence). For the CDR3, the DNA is TGTGCCAGCAGTCTCCCCCGGGGTGGTAGCTCTAGCACAGATACGCAGTATTTT. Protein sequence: CASSLPRGGSSSTDTQYF.

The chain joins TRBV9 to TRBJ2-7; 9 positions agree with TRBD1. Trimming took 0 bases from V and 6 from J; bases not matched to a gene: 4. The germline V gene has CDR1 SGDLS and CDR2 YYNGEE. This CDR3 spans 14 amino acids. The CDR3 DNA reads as TGTGCCAGCAGCGTAGGTGGACAGGGGAGCGAGCAGTACTTC. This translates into CASSVGGQGSEQYF.

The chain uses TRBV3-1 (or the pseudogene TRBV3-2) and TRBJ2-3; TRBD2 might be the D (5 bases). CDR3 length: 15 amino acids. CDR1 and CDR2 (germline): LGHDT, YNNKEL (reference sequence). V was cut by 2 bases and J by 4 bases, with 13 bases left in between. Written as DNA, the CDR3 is TGTGCCAGCAGCCAAAGGGCGGGCCGGGCAGATACGCAGTATTTT. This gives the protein CASSQRAGRADTQYF.

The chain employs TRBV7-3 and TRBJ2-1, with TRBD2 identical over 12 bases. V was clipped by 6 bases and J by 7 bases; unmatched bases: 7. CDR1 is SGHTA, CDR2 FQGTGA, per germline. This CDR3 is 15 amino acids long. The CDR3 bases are TGTGCCAGCAGAGAGGGACTAGCGGGCCTAAATGAGCAGTTCTTC. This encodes CASREGLAGLNEQFF. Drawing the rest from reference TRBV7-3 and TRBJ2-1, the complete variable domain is GAGVSQTPSNKVTEKGKYVELRCDPISGHTALYWYRQSLGQGPEFLIYFQGTGAADDSGLPNDRFFAVRPEGSVSTLKIQRTERGDSAVYLCASREGLAGLNEQFFGPGTRLTVL.

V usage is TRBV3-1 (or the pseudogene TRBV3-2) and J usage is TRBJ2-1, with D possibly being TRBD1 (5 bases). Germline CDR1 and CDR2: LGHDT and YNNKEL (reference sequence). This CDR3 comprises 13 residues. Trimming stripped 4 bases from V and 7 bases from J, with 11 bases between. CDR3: CASSLRGWNEQFF. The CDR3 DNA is TGTGCCAGCAGCCTAAGGGGTTGGAATGAGCAGTTCTTC.

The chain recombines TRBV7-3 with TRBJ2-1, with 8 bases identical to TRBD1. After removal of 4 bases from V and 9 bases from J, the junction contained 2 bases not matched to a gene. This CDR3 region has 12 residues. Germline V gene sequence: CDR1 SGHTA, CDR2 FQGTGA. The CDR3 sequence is CASSSTGVEQFF. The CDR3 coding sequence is TGTGCCAGCAGCTCGACAGGGGTTGAGCAGTTCTTC. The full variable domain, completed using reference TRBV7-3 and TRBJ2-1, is GAGVSQTPSNKVTEKGKYVELRCDPISGHTALYWYRQSLGQGPEFLIYFQGTGAADDSGLPNDRFFAVRPEGSVSTLKIQRTERGDSAVYLCASSSTGVEQFFGPGTRLTVL.